The entry that follows covers one T cell receptor beta chain sequence. The data derive from a study of T-cell memory formation after mild COVID-19. This CDR3 contains 16 residues. Germline V gene data show CDR1 as SGDLS and CDR2 as YYNGEE. The V end was cut by 4 bases, the J end by 2 bases, with 19 bases between. TCRdb ran MiXCR on the 5' RACE reads and lists one entry per CDR3 protein. The table records about 410,000 distinct CDR3 sequences, 20% to 25% of them present only once. This chain links TRBV9 with TRBJ2-7; D is perhaps TRBD1 or TRBD2 (5 bases each). The specimen was PBMCs or a T cell subset sorted from them (not recorded which). The clonotype originates from an adult woman who had mild COVID-19 (a few samples of this study predate the infection). Cell type and time point are not known. The chain's CDR3 is CASSPTTGTATYEQYF. CDR3 in DNA: TGTGCCAGCAGCCCAACCACCGGGACGGCGACCTACGAGCAGTACTTC.